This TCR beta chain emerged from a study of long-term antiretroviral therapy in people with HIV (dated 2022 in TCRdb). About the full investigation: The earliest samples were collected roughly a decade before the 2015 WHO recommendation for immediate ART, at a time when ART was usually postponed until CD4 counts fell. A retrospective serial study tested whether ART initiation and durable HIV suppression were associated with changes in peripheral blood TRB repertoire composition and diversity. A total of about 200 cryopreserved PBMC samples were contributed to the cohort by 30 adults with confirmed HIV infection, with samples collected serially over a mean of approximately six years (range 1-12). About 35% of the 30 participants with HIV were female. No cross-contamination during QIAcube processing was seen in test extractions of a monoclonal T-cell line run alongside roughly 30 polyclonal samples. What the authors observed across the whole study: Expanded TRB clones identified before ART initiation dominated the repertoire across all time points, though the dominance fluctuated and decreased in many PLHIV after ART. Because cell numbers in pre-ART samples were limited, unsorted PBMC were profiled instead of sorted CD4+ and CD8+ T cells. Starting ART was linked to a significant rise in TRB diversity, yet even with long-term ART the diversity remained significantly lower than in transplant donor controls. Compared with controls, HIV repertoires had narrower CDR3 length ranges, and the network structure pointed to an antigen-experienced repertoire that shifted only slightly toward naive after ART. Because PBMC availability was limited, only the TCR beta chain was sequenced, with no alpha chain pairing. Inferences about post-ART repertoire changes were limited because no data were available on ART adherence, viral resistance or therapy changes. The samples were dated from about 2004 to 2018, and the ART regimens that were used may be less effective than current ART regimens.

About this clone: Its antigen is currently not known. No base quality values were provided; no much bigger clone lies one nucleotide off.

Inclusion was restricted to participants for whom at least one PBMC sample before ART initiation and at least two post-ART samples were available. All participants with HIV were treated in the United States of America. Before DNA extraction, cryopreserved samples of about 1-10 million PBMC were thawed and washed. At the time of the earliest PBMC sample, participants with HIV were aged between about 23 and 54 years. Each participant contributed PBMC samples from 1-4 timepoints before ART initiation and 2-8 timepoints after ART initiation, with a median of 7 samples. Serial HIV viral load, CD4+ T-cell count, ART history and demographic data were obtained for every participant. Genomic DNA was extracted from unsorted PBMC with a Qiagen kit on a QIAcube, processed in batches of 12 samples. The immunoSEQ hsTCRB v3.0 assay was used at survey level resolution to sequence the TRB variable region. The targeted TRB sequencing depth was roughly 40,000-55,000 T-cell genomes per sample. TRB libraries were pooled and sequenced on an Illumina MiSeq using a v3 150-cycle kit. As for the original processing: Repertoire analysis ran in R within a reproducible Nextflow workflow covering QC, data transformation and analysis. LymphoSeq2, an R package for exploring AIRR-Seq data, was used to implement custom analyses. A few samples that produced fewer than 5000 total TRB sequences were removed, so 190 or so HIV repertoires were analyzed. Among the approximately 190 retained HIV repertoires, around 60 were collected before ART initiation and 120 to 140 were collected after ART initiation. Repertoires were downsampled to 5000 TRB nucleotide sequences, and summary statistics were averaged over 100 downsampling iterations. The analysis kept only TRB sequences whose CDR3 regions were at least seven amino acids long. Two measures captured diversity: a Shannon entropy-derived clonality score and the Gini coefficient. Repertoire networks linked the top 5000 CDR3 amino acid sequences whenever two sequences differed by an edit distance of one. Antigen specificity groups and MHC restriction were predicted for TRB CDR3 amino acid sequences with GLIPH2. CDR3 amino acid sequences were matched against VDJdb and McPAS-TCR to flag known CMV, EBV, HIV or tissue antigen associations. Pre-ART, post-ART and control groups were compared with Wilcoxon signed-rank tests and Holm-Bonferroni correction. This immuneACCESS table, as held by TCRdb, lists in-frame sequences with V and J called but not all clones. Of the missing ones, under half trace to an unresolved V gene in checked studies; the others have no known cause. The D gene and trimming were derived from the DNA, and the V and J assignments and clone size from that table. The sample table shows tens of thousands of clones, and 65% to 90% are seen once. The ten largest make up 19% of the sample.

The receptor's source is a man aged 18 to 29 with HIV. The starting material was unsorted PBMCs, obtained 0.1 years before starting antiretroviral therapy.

The nucleotide sequence reads as follows: TGCGCCAGCAGCCAAGATTCCGGGCCCCGAACTGAGCAGTACTTC. This gives the protein CASSQDSGPRTEQYF. The receptor chain draws on TRBV4-3 and TRBJ2-7, with no reliable assignment of the D segment. Based on the germline V gene, the CDR1 and CDR2 sequences are LGHNA and YSLEER. The V and J ends are trimmed by 0 bases and 7 bases, leaving 16 bases between them. Taken from cysteine to phenylalanine, the CDR3 has 15 residues. The sequence is cut down to CDR3 DNA, 45 bases in frame from base 1.